The 24 T cell receptor beta chains given below trace back to one sample, sequenced in a study of OX40 agonist ivuxolimab in advanced cancers. Using immunoSEQ multiplex PCR, the repertoire was profiled, and TCRdb retains in-frame clones only, with some absent. Here the sample spans 67,000 or so clones, 85% being singletons. Sequences were derived from CD4+ or CD8+ T cells sorted from blood, sampled in a trial of the OX40 agonist ivuxolimab. These receptors originate from an adult with an advanced solid tumor such as melanoma, head and neck, liver or kidney cancer.

In nucleotides, the CDR3 is TGTGCCAGCAGTTTGGTGGGCCCGTATGGCTACACCTTC. It yields the protein CASSLVGPYGYTF. This chain links TRBV28 with TRBJ1-2; D remains ambiguous. The ends were cut back, 3 bases at V and 5 bases at J, with 10 bases in the middle. Per germline, CDR1 MDHEN and CDR2 SYDVKM. The CDR3 runs 13 residues.

This clone has more than one count but fewer than ten. The rearrangement joins TRBV4-3 to TRBJ2-7; possibly TRBD1 for D (5 bases). Germline V gives CDR1 LGHNA, CDR2 YSLEER. This CDR3 comprises 15 residues. The germline V and J ends were trimmed by 0 bases and 2 bases, with 11 bases remaining between them. The CDR3 coding sequence is TGCGCCAGCAGCCAAGATCCCGGACAAACCTACGAGCAGTACTTC. This codes for CASSQDPGQTYEQYF.

CDR3 sequence: CAWGVGGGQPQHF. CDR3 DNA: TGTGCCTGGGGAGTAGGGGGGGGACAGCCCCAGCATTTT. This chain connects TRBV30 to TRBJ1-5; weak D call: TRBD1 (6 bases). V was cut by 5 bases and J by 7 bases, with 15 bases left in between. The CDR3 sequence is 13 residues long. CDR1 and CDR2 from the germline V gene are GTSNPN and SVGIG (reference sequence).

This clone was observed a few times. The rearrangement uses TRBV5-1 and TRBJ2-7; D is possibly TRBD2 (6 bases). The CDR3 totals 13 residues. The ends were cut back, 5 bases at V and 3 bases at J, with 12 bases in the middle. CDR1 is SGHRS, CDR2 YFSETQ, per germline. The CDR3, as DNA: TGCGCCAGCAGTAGGGGACTCCGCTACGAGCAGTACTTC. Translation gives CASSRGLRYEQYF.

V gene TRBV7-2 combines with J gene TRBJ2-3; maybe TRBD1 (5 bases). There are 15 residues in the CDR3. Deletions cut 5 bases from V and 0 bases from J, with 12 bases between. The germline gives CDR1 SGHTA, CDR2 FQGNSA. CDR3: CASSRLGQSTDTQYF. The CDR3 DNA reads TGTGCCAGCAGCCGCCTCGGACAAAGCACAGATACGCAGTATTTT.

The chain uses TRBV9 and TRBJ1-1, with D possibly TRBD1 on 5 matching bases. There are 15 residues in the CDR3. V was clipped by 4 bases and J by 4 bases, with 17 bases between them. The V gene's germline CDR1 is SGDLS and CDR2 YYNGEE. The CDR3 DNA sequence: TGTGCCAGCAGCCATGGGGCCGCCGGAAGCACTGAAGCTTTCTTT. Amino acids: CASSHGAAGSTEAFF.

The V gene is TRBV7-9, the J gene TRBJ2-3; 8 bases agree with TRBD2. V was clipped by 6 bases and J by 0 bases; unmatched bases: 5. Germline V CDR1 and CDR2: SEHNR, FQNEAQ (reference sequence). This CDR3 is built from 15 residues. This chain's CDR3 is CASRNLAGSTDTQYF. Here the CDR3 DNA reads TGTGCCAGCAGGAATTTAGCGGGAAGCACAGATACGCAGTATTTT.

This clone was seen just once. The rearrangement uses TRBV4-2 and TRBJ2-1; D not resolved. This CDR3 comprises 16 residues. V was cut by 0 bases and J by 4 bases, with 13 bases left in between. The germline V gene encodes CDR1 LGHNA and CDR2 YNFKEQ. CDR3 sequence (DNA): TGTGCCAGCAGCCAAGAAGGGCAGGCCCGTTACAATGAGCAGTTCTTC. It encodes CASSQEGQARYNEQFF.

The V and J genes are TRBV9 and TRBJ1-2, with 9 bases fitting TRBD1. The V and J ends lost 0 bases and 6 bases, in that order; junction bases with no gene match: 9. The CDR3 extends over 16 amino acids. CDR1 is SGDLS and CDR2 is YYNGEE in the germline V gene. The DNA for the CDR3 is TGTGCCAGCAGCGTAGGGGCTCCGGGACAGGGCGATGGCTACACCTTC. Its protein is CASSVGAPGQGDGYTF. Looking up the rest from reference TRBV9 and TRBJ1-2 gives the full variable domain: DSGVTQTPKHLITATGQRVTLRCSPRSGDLSVYWYQQSLDQGLQFLIQYYNGEERAKGNILERFSAQQFPDLHSELNLSSLELGDSALYFCASSVGAPGQGDGYTFGSGTRLTVV.

The CDR3 spells CASSGRALPFETQYF. CDR3 DNA sequence: TGTGCCAGCAGCGGGAGGGCCTTACCATTCGAGACCCAGTACTTC. V usage is TRBV6-1 and J usage is TRBJ2-5; TRBD2 aligns across 8 bases. With V trimmed by 6 bases and J by 5 bases, 11 bases remained unmatched. Per the germline V gene, CDR1 is MNHNS and CDR2 is SASEGT. This CDR3 has 15 amino acids.

J is TRBJ1-1 and V is TRBV11-3; D might be TRBD1 (6 bases). The CDR3 runs 14 residues. CDR1 and CDR2 (germline): SGHNT, YENEEA. Trimming removed 3 bases at V and 5 bases at J, with 13 bases between. The CDR3 bases are TGTGCCAGCAGCTTGGGGACACCCGGGACTGAAGCTTTCTTT. Protein sequence: CASSLGTPGTEAFF.

The V gene is TRBV2, the J gene TRBJ2-7; a possible D gene is TRBD2 (6 bases). CDR1 and CDR2 from the germline V gene are SNHLY and FYNNEI. CDR3 length equals 14 residues. Between the trimmed V and J ends, which lost 4 bases and 7 bases, there was a span of 17 bases. CDR3 bases: TGTGCCAGCAGTGTGGGCGGGATGCATGGGGAGCAGTACTTC. Translated, it gives CASSVGGMHGEQYF.

J is TRBJ2-7 and V is TRBV19, with 7 bases aligning to TRBD1. Germline V lookup: CDR1 LNHDA, CDR2 SQIVND (reference sequence). V trimming: 4 bases; J trimming: 2 bases; junction bases outside the gene matches: 8. The CDR3 sequence is 15 residues long. The CDR3 DNA is TGTGCCAGTAGTAACGGACAGGCGGCTCCCTACGAGCAGTACTTC. Protein: CASSNGQAAPYEQYF.

The chain is built from TRBV5-5 and TRBJ2-1; TRBD2 agrees at 15 bases. The ends lost 4 bases at V and 4 bases at J; junction bases unmatched: 12. This CDR3 comprises 19 residues. The germline V gene has CDR1 SGHKS and CDR2 YYEKEE (reference sequence). CDR3 sequence reads: CASSQNGLAGGPFYNEQFF. DNA of the CDR3: TGTGCCAGCAGCCAGAACGGACTAGCGGGAGGGCCTTTTTACAATGAGCAGTTCTTC.

Only one count was recorded for this clone. CDR3 in DNA: TGTGCCAGCAGCTTCCCCCAGGGAGTTGGGAGCCCTGAAGCTTTCTTT. This codes for CASSFPQGVGSPEAFF. The gene calls are TRBV5-4 and TRBJ1-1, with D tentatively TRBD1 (5 bases). V was clipped by 2 bases and J by 6 bases, with 20 bases between them. Germline CDR1 and CDR2: SGHNT and YYREEE (reference sequence). This CDR3 is built from 16 residues.

CDR3: CASSINRQADNEQFF. In DNA, the CDR3 is TGTGCCAGTAGTATTAATCGTCAAGCGGACAATGAGCAGTTCTTC. The chain combines TRBV19 with TRBJ2-1, with D perhaps matching TRBD2 (5 bases). Germline lookup yields CDR1 LNHDA and CDR2 SQIVND (reference sequence). V was cut by 3 bases and J by 5 bases, with 14 bases left in between. The CDR3 spans 15 residues.

This clone was detected only a few times. The chain carries TRBV28 and TRBJ2-5; no definite D call. Deletions cut 2 bases from V and 1 base from J, with 2 bases between. This CDR3 spans 12 amino acids. In germline, CDR1 is MDHEN, CDR2 SYDVKM. The CDR3 sequence: CASSLLQETQYF. CDR3 coding DNA: TGTGCCAGCAGTTTACTCCAAGAGACCCAGTACTTC.

The rearrangement joins TRBV6-5 to TRBJ2-7; D may be TRBD1 (6 bases). The V end was cut by 6 bases, the J end by 4 bases, with 16 bases between. The germline V gene has CDR1 MNHEY and CDR2 SVGAGI. This CDR3 has 14 residues. The CDR3 DNA reads as TGTGCCAGCAGCGAATACAGGGAGTTGTACGAGCAGTACTTC. This gives the protein CASSEYRELYEQYF.

The chain combines TRBV15 with TRBJ1-4, with D unclear. From germline, CDR1 is LNHNV and CDR2 YYDKDF (reference sequence). The V gene lost 0 bases and the J gene lost 8 bases, with 7 bases spanning the gap. This CDR3 is 13 amino acids long. CDR3 nucleotide sequence: TGTGCCACCAGCAGAGATCGGAGGGAAAAACTGTTTTTT. This gives the protein CATSRDRREKLFF.

The chain recombines TRBV19 with TRBJ1-5, with D perhaps matching TRBD1 (5 bases). Looked up from germline, CDR1 is LNHDA and CDR2 is SQIVND (reference sequence). This CDR3 contains 14 residues. Trimming left V 3 bases short and J 3 bases short, with 9 bases between. The CDR3 loop is CASSIWGPNQPQHF. Written as DNA, the CDR3 is TGTGCCAGTAGTATCTGGGGACCCAATCAGCCCCAGCATTTT.

The chain has TRBV27 and TRBJ2-1, with no clear D. CDR3 size: 14 residues. Per the germline V gene, CDR1 is MNHEY and CDR2 is SMNVEV (reference sequence). Trimming removed 0 bases at V and 6 bases at J, with 9 bases between. The CDR3 sequence: CASSLSGGPNEQFF. The CDR3 DNA sequence: TGTGCCAGCAGTTTATCGGGCGGCCCCAATGAGCAGTTCTTC.

The chain carries TRBV10-3 and TRBJ2-7; 7 nucleotides line up with TRBD2. Germline V gene data show CDR1 as ENHRY and CDR2 as SYGVKD. The CDR3 has 13 residues. The V and J ends lost 6 bases and 7 bases, in that order; junction bases with no gene match: 9. CDR3 in amino acids: CAIRGDYPLEQYF. Here the CDR3 DNA reads TGTGCCATCAGGGGGGACTACCCCTTGGAGCAGTACTTC.

This rearrangement joins TRBV18 to TRBJ1-4; D not certain. Trimming left V 0 bases short and J 0 bases short, with 8 bases between. This CDR3 is 16 amino acids long. Germline-derived CDR1 and CDR2 are KGHSH and LQKENI. CDR3: CASSPPVGTTNEKLFF. In DNA form, the CDR3 reads TGTGCCAGCTCACCACCGGTGGGAACAACTAATGAAAAACTGTTTTTT.

The chain joins TRBV9 to TRBJ2-7, with a possible D match to TRBD1 (6 bases). In germline, CDR1 is SGDLS, CDR2 YYNGEE. CDR3 length: 17 amino acids. V was cut by 3 bases and J by 2 bases, with 21 bases left in between. DNA for the CDR3: TGTGCCAGCAGCGCTAAAAAGTTGGACAGTCCGGCCTACGAGCAGTACTTC. This codes for CASSAKKLDSPAYEQYF.